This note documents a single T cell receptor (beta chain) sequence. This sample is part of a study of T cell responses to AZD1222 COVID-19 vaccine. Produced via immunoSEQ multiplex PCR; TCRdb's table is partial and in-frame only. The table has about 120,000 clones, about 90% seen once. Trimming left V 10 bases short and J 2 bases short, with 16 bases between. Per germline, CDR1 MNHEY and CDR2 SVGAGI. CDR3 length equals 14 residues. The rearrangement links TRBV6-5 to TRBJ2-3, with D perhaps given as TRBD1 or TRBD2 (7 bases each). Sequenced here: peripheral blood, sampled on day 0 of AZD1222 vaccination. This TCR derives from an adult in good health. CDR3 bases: TGTGCCATCGCCAGGGGGGGGCCCACAGATACGCAGTATTTT. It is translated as CAIARGGPTDTQYF.